The rows below give T cell receptor beta chains drawn from one sample of a study of radiotherapy plus CTLA-4 blockade in lung cancer. Sequenced by immunoSEQ multiplex PCR; TCRdb stores in-frame clones only, minus some. In the table there are 75,000 to 100,000 clones, around 88% of which are singletons. This material consisted of peripheral blood, taken from a patient treated with radiotherapy plus ipilimumab. These receptors originate from a human donor with non-small cell lung cancer that progressed on radiotherapy plus ipilimumab. The CDR3 runs from the conserved cysteine through the conserved F or W. A D gene is named only where the DNA matches it firmly. Rows give clone size only sometimes, using once, few, many, or a class for an expanded clone.

CDR3aa	CDR3nt	j_gene	d_gene	abundance	v_gene
CSVGRQRYNEQFF	TGCAGCGTTGGGAGACAGAGATACAATGAGCAGTTCTTC	TRBJ2-1	-	-	TRBV29-1
CASSEARGTEQFF	TGTGCCAGCAGTGAAGCGAGGGGGACTGAGCAGTTCTTC	TRBJ2-1	-	few	TRBV6-1
CASSLEWDSSYEQYF	TGTGCCAGCAGCTTAGAGTGGGACAGCTCCTACGAGCAGTACTTC	TRBJ2-7	TRBD1	-	TRBV7-2
CASRLDRGAEAFF	TGTGCCAGCAGACTAGACAGGGGAGCTGAAGCTTTCTTT	TRBJ1-1	TRBD1	-	TRBV6-5
CASSLEQGPGGYMNTEAFF	TGTGCCAGCAGCCTAGAACAGGGGCCCGGGGGATATATGAACACTGAAGCTTTCTTT	TRBJ1-1	TRBD1	once	TRBV11-2
CASSTGGTGELFF	TGTGCCAGCAGCACGGGGGGAACCGGGGAGCTGTTTTTT	TRBJ2-2	TRBD2	-	TRBV27
CASSQEVREISYNEQFF	TGTGCCAGCAGCCAAGAAGTTCGGGAAATCTCCTACAATGAGCAGTTCTTC	TRBJ2-1	-	-	TRBV4-2
CASNLGDTQYF	TGTGCCAGCAACCTGGGGGATACGCAGTATTTT	TRBJ2-3	-	-	TRBV7-8
CASSTLRGGETQYF	TGTGCCAGCAGCACACTTAGGGGGGGTGAGACCCAGTACTTC	TRBJ2-5	-	-	TRBV11-3
CASSPQRANTGELFF	TGTGCCAGCAGCCCCCAGCGGGCAAACACCGGGGAGCTGTTTTTT	TRBJ2-2	-	-	TRBV7-3
CASSINQGIANYGYTF	TGTGCCAGTAGTATAAATCAGGGCATAGCCAACTATGGCTACACCTTC	TRBJ1-2	-	-	TRBV19
CASGFDGTRGNTQYF	TGTGCTAGTGGTTTTGACGGGACTAGGGGAAATACGCAGTATTTT	TRBJ2-3	TRBD2	-	TRBV12-5
CAISDHTSGASYEQYF	TGTGCCATCAGTGATCACACTAGCGGGGCCTCCTACGAGCAGTACTTC	TRBJ2-7	TRBD2	-	TRBV10-3
CASSLLGVRQGGEKLFF	TGCGCCAGCAGCCTCCTGGGGGTGCGACAGGGCGGCGAAAAACTGTTTTTT	TRBJ1-4	TRBD1	-	TRBV4-1
CASSLQGGRYEQYF	TGTGCCAGCAGTTTACAGGGGGGTCGCTACGAGCAGTACTTC	TRBJ2-7	TRBD1	-	TRBV6-1
CASSGPGGLEKLFF	TGTGCCAGTAGTGGGCCGGGGGGGCTTGAAAAACTGTTTTTT	TRBJ1-4	-	-	TRBV19
CASRPPSGGNTGELFF	TGTGCCAGCAGACCCCCTAGCGGGGGCAACACCGGGGAGCTGTTTTTT	TRBJ2-2	TRBD2	-	TRBV2
CASSVSGDTQPQHF	TGTGCCAGTAGTGTGTCGGGGGATACCCAGCCCCAGCATTTT	TRBJ1-5	-	-	TRBV19
CASSYEDGRNQPQHF	TGTGCCAGCAGTTACGAGGACGGACGCAATCAGCCCCAGCATTTT	TRBJ1-5	-	-	TRBV6-6
CASSGLGGDQPQHF	TGTGCCAGCAGTGGGTTGGGGGGAGATCAGCCCCAGCATTTT	TRBJ1-5	-	-	TRBV6-1
CASSFPRTVNTEAFF	TGTGCCAGCAGTTTTCCTCGGACAGTGAACACTGAAGCTTTCTTT	TRBJ1-1	-	once	TRBV28
CASRDWSSTGELFF	TGTGCCAGCAGAGATTGGTCGAGCACCGGGGAGCTGTTTTTT	TRBJ2-2	-	-	TRBV6-5
CASGRQGGAETQYF	TGTGCCAGCGGCCGACAGGGTGGAGCAGAGACCCAGTACTTC	TRBJ2-5	TRBD1	once	TRBV6-5
CASSAHGIAASYNEQFF	TGTGCCAGTAGTGCCCACGGGATAGCGGCCTCCTACAATGAGCAGTTCTTC	TRBJ2-1	-	-	TRBV19
CASTGLGNYEQYF	TGCGCCAGCACAGGACTAGGAAACTACGAGCAGTACTTC	TRBJ2-7	TRBD2	-	TRBV10-2
CASSMGTGVPTYEQYF	TGTGCCAGTAGTATGGGAACGGGAGTACCCACCTACGAGCAGTACTTC	TRBJ2-7	-	-	TRBV19
CASSGTPNYGYTF	TGTGCCAGCAGTGGGACACCCAACTATGGCTACACCTTC	TRBJ1-2	-	-	TRBV27
CASSSSRAQGRETQYF	TGTGCCAGCAGCTCGTCTCGGGCTCAAGGTCGCGAGACCCAGTACTTC	TRBJ2-5	-	once	TRBV11-2
CAWSGAGEQYF	TGTGCCTGGAGTGGGGCTGGCGAGCAGTACTTC	TRBJ2-7	-	-	TRBV30
CASSLVGGEETQYF	TGTGCCAGCAGCTTGGTCGGGGGGGAAGAGACCCAGTACTTC	TRBJ2-5	TRBD2	-	TRBV5-4
CAWDASGGTEAFF	TGTGCCTGGGACGCCTCGGGGGGCACTGAAGCTTTCTTT	TRBJ1-1	-	-	TRBV30
CASSTGATTYEQYF	TGTGCCAGCTCTACAGGGGCCACTACCTACGAGCAGTACTTC	TRBJ2-7	TRBD1	-	TRBV28
CASSPTGGRQPQHF	TGTGCCAGCAGCCCTACAGGGGGCAGGCAGCCCCAGCATTTT	TRBJ1-5	TRBD1	once	TRBV7-8
CASSLFPGTRQVFF	TGTGCCAGCAGTTTATTCCCCGGGACTAGACAGGTGTTCTTC	TRBJ2-1	TRBD2	-	TRBV27
CASIQGGGNEKLFF	TGTGCCAGCATCCAAGGGGGTGGTAATGAAAAACTGTTTTTT	TRBJ1-4	-	-	TRBV6-1
CASSLRRTGTFNYGYTF	TGCGCCAGCAGCTTGCGTCGGACAGGGACTTTTAACTATGGCTACACCTTC	TRBJ1-2	TRBD1	-	TRBV5-1
CASSLSGRGEQYF	TGTGCCAGCAGTCTCAGCGGGAGGGGAGAGCAGTACTTC	TRBJ2-7	TRBD2	-	TRBV27
CASRSYNEQFF	TGTGCCAGCAGGAGTTACAATGAGCAGTTCTTC	TRBJ2-1	-	-	TRBV6-5
CASSGLLTRGADEQFF	TGTGCCAGCAGTGGCCTTCTTACCAGGGGGGCCGATGAGCAGTTCTTC	TRBJ2-1	-	-	TRBV2
CASSLDRAREQFF	TGCGCCAGCAGCTTGGACAGGGCGAGGGAGCAGTTCTTC	TRBJ2-1	-	-	TRBV5-1
CASSSKKTAGVAYEQYF	TGTGCCAGCAGCTCCAAAAAAACAGCGGGGGTAGCTTACGAGCAGTACTTC	TRBJ2-7	TRBD2	-	TRBV5-4
CASSKTTGTRYEAFF	TGTGCCAGCAGCAAAACAACAGGGACAAGGTATGAAGCTTTCTTT	TRBJ1-1	-	-	TRBV21-1
CASSQTSGAYNEQFF	TGCGCCAGCAGCCAGACTAGCGGGGCATACAATGAGCAGTTCTTC	TRBJ2-1	TRBD2	-	TRBV5-1
CASRTPGLAYEQYF	TGTGCCAGCAGAACCCCGGGACTAGCTTACGAGCAGTACTTC	TRBJ2-7	TRBD2	-	TRBV6-6
CSVDSTAVGQGGHYGYTF	TGCAGCGTTGATTCTACCGCGGTTGGACAGGGGGGGCACTATGGCTACACCTTC	TRBJ1-2	TRBD1	-	TRBV29-1
CASSEGTGTDTQYF	TGCGCCAGCAGTGAGGGGACTGGCACAGATACGCAGTATTTT	TRBJ2-3	-	few	TRBV10-2
CASSSDRGLEQYF	TGTGCCAGCAGCTCGGACAGGGGGTTGGAGCAGTACTTC	TRBJ2-7	TRBD1	-	TRBV7-2
CASRREGGGEQFF	TGTGCCAGCAGGAGAGAGGGCGGGGGTGAGCAGTTCTTC	TRBJ2-1	TRBD2	-	TRBV6-6
CASSTGVIEQYF	TGCGCCAGCAGCACAGGGGTAATTGAGCAGTACTTC	TRBJ2-7	TRBD1	-	TRBV10-2
CASSASASGSPYEQYF	TGTGCCAGTAGCGCGTCGGCTAGCGGGAGCCCCTACGAGCAGTACTTC	TRBJ2-7	TRBD2	-	TRBV19
CASSRGQHNEKLFF	TGTGCCAGCAGCCGGGGACAACATAATGAAAAACTGTTTTTT	TRBJ1-4	-	-	TRBV13
CSGGQDPYEQYF	TGCAGCGGCGGACAGGACCCCTACGAGCAGTACTTC	TRBJ2-7	TRBD1	-	TRBV29-1
CASRRGFQPQHF	TGTGCCAGTAGACGGGGGTTCCAGCCCCAGCATTTT	TRBJ1-5	-	-	TRBV19
CASGLLTLGTKEDTQYF	TGTGCTAGTGGTTTGCTGACCTTGGGGACTAAAGAAGATACGCAGTATTTT	TRBJ2-3	TRBD2	-	TRBV12-5